A single sample is the source of the 12 T cell receptor beta chains below, sequenced in a study of molecular identifiers for immune sequencing clone quantification. TCRdb used MiXCR to reprocess the PCR reads, holding one entry per CDR3 protein. Of some 680,000 distinct CDR3 sequences in the sample, roughly 25% are singletons; the top ten hold about 0.78%. Material: naive CD8+ T cells from blood, with Jurkat cell RNA spiked in. Subset in this sample: FACS-sorted CD8+CD4-CCR7+CD45RA+ naive T cells. The source of these receptors is a human donor in good health. Some libraries in this study had Jurkat cell RNA spiked in.

This clonotype was seen at least ten times. This sequence joins TRBV4-1 and TRBJ2-7, with 11 bases that match TRBD1. This CDR3 region has 15 residues. Trimming took 1 base from V and 3 from J; bases not matched to a gene: 2. Germline assignment: CDR1 MGHRA and CDR2 YSYEKL. As DNA, the CDR3 is TGCGCCAGCAGCCAAGTGGGACAGGGGGACTACGAGCAGTACTTC. The encoded protein is CASSQVGQGDYEQYF.

In its sample, this clonotype was seen many times. This sequence joins TRBV4-3 and TRBJ2-7; D gene unclear. The germline CDR1 and CDR2 sequences are LGHNA and YSLEER. This CDR3 has 9 amino acids. Deletions cut 0 bases from V and 11 bases from J, with 2 bases between. The CDR3 loop reads CASSQDEYF. CDR3 nucleotides: TGCGCCAGCAGCCAAGATGAGTACTTC.

Points on this clonotype: This sequence may be a read error, since a much larger clone differs from it by one base. The chain carries TRBV6-2 or TRBV6-3 and TRBJ2-7; D is perhaps TRBD1 or TRBD2 (5 bases each). This CDR3 spans 14 amino acids. CDR1 and CDR2 from the germline V gene are MNHEY and SVGEGT. CDR3 nucleotide sequence: TGTGCCAGCAGTTACTCCTGGGGGAACTACGAGCTGTACTTC. Amino acid sequence: CASSYSWGNYELYF.

This clonotype was found a few times. This chain links TRBV15 with TRBJ2-7; 12 nucleotides line up with TRBD2. The CDR3 spans 17 residues. V was clipped by 0 bases and J by 7 bases; unmatched bases: 10. Germline values: CDR1 LNHNV, CDR2 YYDKDF (reference sequence). The CDR3 protein is CATSRDPASGGAQEQYF. DNA of the CDR3: TGTGCCACCAGCAGAGATCCAGCTAGCGGGGGGGCCCAGGAGCAGTACTTC.

The DNA for the CDR3 is TGTGCCAGCAGCCCGCACAGCGGGGGGGCCCCCACAGATACGCAGTATTTT. It translates to CASSPHSGGAPTDTQYF. The rearrangement links TRBV3-2 to TRBJ2-3; TRBD2, the table's D call, was not compared with the DNA. TRBV3-2 is an annotated pseudogene. This CDR3 has 17 amino acids.

This clonotype turned up a few times. A much bigger clone sits one base away, suggesting this may be a read error. The chain recombines TRBV28 with TRBJ2-3, with 10 bases identical to TRBD1. The CDR3 totals 17 residues. CDR1 MDHEN and CDR2 SYDVKM come from the germline V gene. CDR3 region: CAGSSKWGQGYTDTQYF. The CDR3 region has the DNA TGTGCCGGCAGTTCCAAGTGGGGACAGGGGTACACAGATACGCAGTATTTT. The complete variable domain, with remaining parts taken from reference TRBV28 and TRBJ2-3, reads DVKVTQSSRYLVKRTGEKVFLECVQDMDHENMFWYRQDPGLGLRLIYFSYDVKMKEKGDIPEGYSVSREKKERFSLILESASTNQTSMYLCAGSSKWGQGYTDTQYFGPGTRLTVL.

Details on this clonotype: A far larger clone differs by one base, so this is likely a read error. The chain joins TRBV7-9 to TRBJ1-5; D is undetermined. The CDR3 has 12 amino acids. Deletions cut 0 bases from V and 6 bases from J, with 3 bases between. Germline CDR1 SEHNR, CDR2 FQNEAQ (reference sequence). CDR3 DNA: TGTGCCAGCAGCTTAGCCCGTCAGCCCCAGCATTTT. The encoded protein is CASSLARQPQHF.

This clonotype showed up just once. It may be a read error: a sequence one base away is much more abundant. The V gene is TRBV7-9, the J gene TRBJ2-7; TRBD1 matches 10 bases. The CDR3 is 15 amino acids. From germline, CDR1 is SEHNR and CDR2 FQNEAQ (reference sequence). CDR3 residues: CANSRPGTGVFEQYF. The CDR3 DNA sequence: TGTGCCAACAGCAGACCCGGGACAGGGGTTTTCGAGCAGTACTTC.

The J gene is TRBJ2-7, the V gene TRBV12-3 or TRBV12-4; D is unresolved. The CDR3 runs to 15 residues. Between the trimmed V and J ends, which lost 1 base and 7 bases, there was a span of 17 bases. This chain's CDR3 is CASSLDSTALKEQYF. The CDR3 region has the DNA TGTGCCAGCAGTTTAGATTCGACTGCCCTAAAAGAGCAGTACTTC.

About this clonotype itself: This may come from a read error, since a much larger clone is one base off. V is TRBV5-3 and J is TRBJ2-3; D assignment may be TRBD1 or TRBD2 (5 bases each). TRBV5-3 is an ORF; its function is uncertain. The V end was cut by 8 bases, the J end by 4 bases, with 20 bases between. The CDR3 extends over 15 amino acids. The CDR3 protein is CASSPYWGPSDTQYF. In DNA form, the CDR3 reads TGTGCCAGCAGCCCCTACTGGGGACCCTCAGATACGCAGTATTTT.

This clonotype occurred many times. This chain uses TRBV5-4 with TRBJ2-5; TRBD1 agrees at 9 bases. From germline, CDR1 is SGHNT and CDR2 YYREEE (reference sequence). V lost 0 bases and J lost 4; bases outside the gene matches: 1. The CDR3 contains 14 residues. The CDR3 reads CASSLGTGVETQYF. The CDR3 DNA is TGTGCCAGCAGCTTGGGGACAGGGGTAGAGACCCAGTACTTC.

Many counts were recorded for this clonotype. This chain uses TRBV11-1 with TRBJ2-7; D gene uncertain. The germline V gene encodes CDR1 SGHAT and CDR2 FQDESV (reference sequence). This CDR3 is 15 amino acids long. V was clipped by 7 bases and J by 0 bases, with 16 bases between them. DNA for the CDR3: TGTGCCAGCACCGAGGACCGCTTCAGCTCCTACGAGCAGTACTTC. It encodes CASTEDRFSSYEQYF.